These T cell receptor beta chains were read from a single sample in a study of shared clonotypes between healthy human individuals. Using immunoSEQ multiplex PCR, the repertoire was profiled, and TCRdb retains in-frame clones only, with some absent. The data show 470,000 or so clones, approximately 78% seen once. Sequencing input: PBMCs. All receptors come from a woman aged 40 to 50 in good health. Some clones in this sample may be carry-over from other donors' samples. CDR3s include the opening cysteine and the closing phenylalanine or tryptophan. Rows may omit the clone size; those that give it use once, few, many or a size class.

TRBV7-3	.	TRBJ1-3	CASSPEGGNGNTIYF
TRBV28	.	TRBJ1-2	CASSLGGAYGYTF
TRBV29-1	.	TRBJ2-7	CSVARGGYEQYF
TRBV27	once	TRBJ2-2	CASSPPVGGLNTGELFF
TRBV11-3	.	TRBJ2-7	CASSQGLAGGEQYF
TRBV6-5	.	TRBJ2-7	CASSETGVGYEQYF
TRBV5-1	.	TRBJ1-1	CASSLSQTNTEAFF
TRBV6-1	.	TRBJ2-5	CASSERGRGLPQETQYF
TRBV7-9	.	TRBJ2-5	CASSSASSGRKETQYF
TRBV7-9	.	TRBJ2-4	CASSGLGVDIQYF
TRBV19	.	TRBJ2-7	CASSIVTGTGDYEQYF
TRBV7-2	.	TRBJ2-2	CASSLARVGGELFF
TRBV4-3	.	TRBJ1-4	CASSQGTDRGREKLFF
TRBV29-1	.	TRBJ1-6	CSVAQGRGSPLHF
TRBV11-2	.	TRBJ1-2	CASSLAGEKNYGYTF
TRBV5-1	once	TRBJ2-1	CASSFQNLSPNEQFF
TRBV9	.	TRBJ2-7	CASSATGGSYEQYF
TRBV4-3	.	TRBJ1-3	CASSQDIASGNTIYF
TRBV30	.	TRBJ2-3	CAWSAWGDTQYF
TRBV14	.	TRBJ2-7	CASSQDHGGVYEQYF
TRBV19	.	TRBJ2-3	CASSATSTGGIDTQYF
TRBV6-1	.	TRBJ1-4	CATRGGTNEKLFF
TRBV10-3	.	TRBJ2-7	CAISARDGTSGSSYEQYF
TRBV6-4	few	TRBJ1-2	CASSPTGDYGYTF
TRBV7-9	.	TRBJ1-1	CASSLGTENTEAFF
TRBV18	.	TRBJ1-2	CASSPSGGNYGYTF
TRBV28	.	TRBJ1-1	CASSSLDRMNTEAFF
TRBV5-8	.	TRBJ1-2	CASGFTGINGYTF
TRBV7-2	.	TRBJ2-3	CASSLWGGGVTDTQYF
TRBV28	.	TRBJ2-5	CASSPGQLRETQYF